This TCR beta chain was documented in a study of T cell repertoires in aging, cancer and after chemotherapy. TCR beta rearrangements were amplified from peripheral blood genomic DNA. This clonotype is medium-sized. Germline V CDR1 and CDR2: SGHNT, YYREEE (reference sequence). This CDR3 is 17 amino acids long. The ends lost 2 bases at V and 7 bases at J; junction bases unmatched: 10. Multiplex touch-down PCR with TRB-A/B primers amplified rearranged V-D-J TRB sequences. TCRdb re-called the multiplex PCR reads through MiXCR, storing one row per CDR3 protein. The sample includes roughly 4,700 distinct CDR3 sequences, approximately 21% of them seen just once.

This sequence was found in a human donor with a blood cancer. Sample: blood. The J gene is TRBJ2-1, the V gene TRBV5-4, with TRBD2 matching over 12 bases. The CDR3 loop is CASSFGKASGGGNEQFF. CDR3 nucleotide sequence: TGTGCCAGCAGCTTCGGCAAGGCTAGCGGGGGGGGTAATGAGCAGTTCTTC.